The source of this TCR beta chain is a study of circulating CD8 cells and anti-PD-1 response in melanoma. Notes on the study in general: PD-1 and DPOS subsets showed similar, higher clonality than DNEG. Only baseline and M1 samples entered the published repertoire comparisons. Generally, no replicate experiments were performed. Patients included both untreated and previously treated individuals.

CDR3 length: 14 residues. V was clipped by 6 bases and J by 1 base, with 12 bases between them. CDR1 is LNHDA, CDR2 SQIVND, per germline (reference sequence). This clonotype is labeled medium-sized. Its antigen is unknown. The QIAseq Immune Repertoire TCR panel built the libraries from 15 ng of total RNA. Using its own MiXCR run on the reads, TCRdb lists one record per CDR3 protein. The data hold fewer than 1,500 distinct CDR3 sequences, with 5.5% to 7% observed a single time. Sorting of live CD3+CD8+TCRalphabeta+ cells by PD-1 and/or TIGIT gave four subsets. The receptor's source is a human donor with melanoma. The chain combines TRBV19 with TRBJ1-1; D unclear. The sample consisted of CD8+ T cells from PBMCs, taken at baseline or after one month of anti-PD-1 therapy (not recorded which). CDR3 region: CASRTVPGNTEAFF. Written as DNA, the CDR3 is TGTGCCAGTAGAACCGTACCAGGGAACACTGAAGCTTTCTTT.